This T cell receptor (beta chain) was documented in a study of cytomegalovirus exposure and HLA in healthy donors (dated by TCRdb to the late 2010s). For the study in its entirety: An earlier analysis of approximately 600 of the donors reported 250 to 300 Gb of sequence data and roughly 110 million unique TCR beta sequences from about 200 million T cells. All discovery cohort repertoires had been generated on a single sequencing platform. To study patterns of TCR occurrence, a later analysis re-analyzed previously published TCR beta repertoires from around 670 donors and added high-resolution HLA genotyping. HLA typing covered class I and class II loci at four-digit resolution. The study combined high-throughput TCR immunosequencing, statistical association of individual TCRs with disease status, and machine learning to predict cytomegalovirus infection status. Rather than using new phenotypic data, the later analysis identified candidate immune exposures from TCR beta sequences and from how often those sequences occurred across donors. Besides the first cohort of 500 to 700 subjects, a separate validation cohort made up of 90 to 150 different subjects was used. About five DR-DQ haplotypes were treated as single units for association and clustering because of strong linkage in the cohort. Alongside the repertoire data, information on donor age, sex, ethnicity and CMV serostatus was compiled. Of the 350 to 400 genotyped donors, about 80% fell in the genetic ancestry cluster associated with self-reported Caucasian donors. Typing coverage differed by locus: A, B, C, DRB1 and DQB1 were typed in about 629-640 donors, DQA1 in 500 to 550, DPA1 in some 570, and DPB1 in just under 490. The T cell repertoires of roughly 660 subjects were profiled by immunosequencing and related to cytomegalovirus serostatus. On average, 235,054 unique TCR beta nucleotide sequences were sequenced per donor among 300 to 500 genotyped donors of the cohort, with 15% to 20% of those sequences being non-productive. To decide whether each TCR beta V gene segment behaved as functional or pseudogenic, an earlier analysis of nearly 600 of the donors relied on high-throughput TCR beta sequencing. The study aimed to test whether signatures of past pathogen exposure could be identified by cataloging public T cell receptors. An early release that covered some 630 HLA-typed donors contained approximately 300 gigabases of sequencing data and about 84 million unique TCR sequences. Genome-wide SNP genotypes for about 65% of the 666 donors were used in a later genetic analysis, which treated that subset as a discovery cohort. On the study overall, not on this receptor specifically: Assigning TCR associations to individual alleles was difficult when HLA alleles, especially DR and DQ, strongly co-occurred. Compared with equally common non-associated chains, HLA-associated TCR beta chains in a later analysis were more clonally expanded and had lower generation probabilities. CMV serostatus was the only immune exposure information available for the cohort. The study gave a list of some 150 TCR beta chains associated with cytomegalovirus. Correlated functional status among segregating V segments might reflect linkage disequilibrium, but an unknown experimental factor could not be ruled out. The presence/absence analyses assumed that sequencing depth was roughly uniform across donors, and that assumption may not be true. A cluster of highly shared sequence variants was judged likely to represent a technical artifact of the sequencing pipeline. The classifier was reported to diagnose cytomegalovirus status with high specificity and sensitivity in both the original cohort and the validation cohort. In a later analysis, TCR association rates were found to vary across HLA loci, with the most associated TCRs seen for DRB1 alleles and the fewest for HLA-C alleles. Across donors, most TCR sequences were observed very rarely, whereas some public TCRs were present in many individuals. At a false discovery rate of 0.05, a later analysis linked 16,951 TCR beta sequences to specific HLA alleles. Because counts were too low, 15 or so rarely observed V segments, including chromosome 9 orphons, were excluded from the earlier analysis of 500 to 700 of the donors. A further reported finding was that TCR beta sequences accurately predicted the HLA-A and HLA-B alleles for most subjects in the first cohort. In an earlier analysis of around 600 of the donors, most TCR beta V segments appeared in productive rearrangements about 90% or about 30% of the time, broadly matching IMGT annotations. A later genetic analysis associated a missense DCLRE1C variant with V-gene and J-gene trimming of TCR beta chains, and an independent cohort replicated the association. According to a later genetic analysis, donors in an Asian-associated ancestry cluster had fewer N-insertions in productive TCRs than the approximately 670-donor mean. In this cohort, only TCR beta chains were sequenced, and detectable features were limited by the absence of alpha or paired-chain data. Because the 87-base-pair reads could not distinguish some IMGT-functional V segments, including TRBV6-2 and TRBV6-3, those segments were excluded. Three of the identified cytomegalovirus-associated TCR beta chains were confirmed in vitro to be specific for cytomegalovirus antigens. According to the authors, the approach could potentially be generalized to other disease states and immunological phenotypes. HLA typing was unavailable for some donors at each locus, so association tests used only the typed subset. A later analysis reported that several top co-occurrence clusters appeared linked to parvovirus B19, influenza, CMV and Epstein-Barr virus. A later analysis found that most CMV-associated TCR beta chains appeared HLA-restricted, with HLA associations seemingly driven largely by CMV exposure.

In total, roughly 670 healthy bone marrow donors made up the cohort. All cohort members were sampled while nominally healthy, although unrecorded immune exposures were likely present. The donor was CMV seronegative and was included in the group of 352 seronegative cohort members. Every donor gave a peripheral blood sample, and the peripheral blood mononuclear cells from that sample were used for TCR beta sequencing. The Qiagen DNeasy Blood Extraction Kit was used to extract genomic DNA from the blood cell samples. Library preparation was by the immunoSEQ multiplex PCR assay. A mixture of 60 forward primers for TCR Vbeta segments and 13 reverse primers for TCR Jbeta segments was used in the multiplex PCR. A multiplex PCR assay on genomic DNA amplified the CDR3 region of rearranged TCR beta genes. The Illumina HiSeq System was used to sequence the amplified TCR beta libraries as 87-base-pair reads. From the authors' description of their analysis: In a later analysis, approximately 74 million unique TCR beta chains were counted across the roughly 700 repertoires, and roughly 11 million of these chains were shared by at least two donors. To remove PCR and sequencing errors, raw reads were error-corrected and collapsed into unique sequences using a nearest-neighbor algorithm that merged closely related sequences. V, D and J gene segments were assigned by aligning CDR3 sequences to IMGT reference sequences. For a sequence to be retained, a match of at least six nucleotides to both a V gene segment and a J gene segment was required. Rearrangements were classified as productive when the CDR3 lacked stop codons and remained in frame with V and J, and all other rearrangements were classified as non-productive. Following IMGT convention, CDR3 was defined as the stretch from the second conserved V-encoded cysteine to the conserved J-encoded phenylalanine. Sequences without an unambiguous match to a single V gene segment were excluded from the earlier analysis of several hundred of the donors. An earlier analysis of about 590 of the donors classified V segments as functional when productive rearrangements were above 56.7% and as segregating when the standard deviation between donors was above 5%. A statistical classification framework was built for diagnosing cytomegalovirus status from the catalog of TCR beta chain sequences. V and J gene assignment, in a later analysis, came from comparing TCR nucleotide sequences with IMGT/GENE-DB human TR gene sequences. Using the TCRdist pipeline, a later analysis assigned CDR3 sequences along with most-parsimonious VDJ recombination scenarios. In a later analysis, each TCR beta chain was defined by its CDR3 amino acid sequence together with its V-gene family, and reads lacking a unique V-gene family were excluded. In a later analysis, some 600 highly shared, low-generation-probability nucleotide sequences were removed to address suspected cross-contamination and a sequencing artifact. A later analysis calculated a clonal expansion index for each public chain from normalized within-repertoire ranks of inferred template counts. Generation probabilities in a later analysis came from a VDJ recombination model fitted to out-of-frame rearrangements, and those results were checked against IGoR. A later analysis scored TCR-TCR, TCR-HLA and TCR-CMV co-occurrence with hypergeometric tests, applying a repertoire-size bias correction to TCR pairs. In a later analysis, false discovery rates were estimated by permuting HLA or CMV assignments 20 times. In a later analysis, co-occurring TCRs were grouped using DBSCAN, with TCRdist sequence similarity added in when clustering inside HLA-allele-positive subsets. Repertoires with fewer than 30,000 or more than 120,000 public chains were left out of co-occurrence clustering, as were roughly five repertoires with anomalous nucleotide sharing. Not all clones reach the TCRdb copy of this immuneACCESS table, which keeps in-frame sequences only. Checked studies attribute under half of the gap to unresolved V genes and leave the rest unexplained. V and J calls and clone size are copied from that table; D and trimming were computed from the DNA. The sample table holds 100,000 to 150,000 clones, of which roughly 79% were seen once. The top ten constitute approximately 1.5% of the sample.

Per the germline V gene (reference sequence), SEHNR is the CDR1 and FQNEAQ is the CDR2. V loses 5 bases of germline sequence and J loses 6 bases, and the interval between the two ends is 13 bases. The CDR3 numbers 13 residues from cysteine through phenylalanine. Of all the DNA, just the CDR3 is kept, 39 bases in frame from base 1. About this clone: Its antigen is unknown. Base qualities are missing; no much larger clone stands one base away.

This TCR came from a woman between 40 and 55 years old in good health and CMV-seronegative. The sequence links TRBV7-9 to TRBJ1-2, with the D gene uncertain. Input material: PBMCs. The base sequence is TGTGCCAGCAGCCCTCCTCTCCCGGATGGCTACACCTTC. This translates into CASSPPLPDGYTF. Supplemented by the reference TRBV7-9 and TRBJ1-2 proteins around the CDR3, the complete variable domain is DTGVSQNPRHKITKRGQNVTFRCDPISEHNRLYWYRQTLGQGPEFLTYFQNEAQLEKSRLLSDRFSAERPKGSFSTLEIQRTEQGDSAMYLCASSPPLPDGYTFGSGTRLTVV.